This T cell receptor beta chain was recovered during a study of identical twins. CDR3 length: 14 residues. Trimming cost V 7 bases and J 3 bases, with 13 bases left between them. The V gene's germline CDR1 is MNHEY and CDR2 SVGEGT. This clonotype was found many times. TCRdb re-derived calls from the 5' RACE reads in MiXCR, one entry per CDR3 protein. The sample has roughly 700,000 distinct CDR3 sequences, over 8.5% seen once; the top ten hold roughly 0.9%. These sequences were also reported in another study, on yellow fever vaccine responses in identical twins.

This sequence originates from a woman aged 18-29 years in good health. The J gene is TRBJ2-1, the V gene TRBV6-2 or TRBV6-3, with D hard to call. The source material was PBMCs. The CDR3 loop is CASTIDPLYNEQFF. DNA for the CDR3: TGTGCCAGCACCATAGACCCCCTCTACAATGAGCAGTTCTTC.